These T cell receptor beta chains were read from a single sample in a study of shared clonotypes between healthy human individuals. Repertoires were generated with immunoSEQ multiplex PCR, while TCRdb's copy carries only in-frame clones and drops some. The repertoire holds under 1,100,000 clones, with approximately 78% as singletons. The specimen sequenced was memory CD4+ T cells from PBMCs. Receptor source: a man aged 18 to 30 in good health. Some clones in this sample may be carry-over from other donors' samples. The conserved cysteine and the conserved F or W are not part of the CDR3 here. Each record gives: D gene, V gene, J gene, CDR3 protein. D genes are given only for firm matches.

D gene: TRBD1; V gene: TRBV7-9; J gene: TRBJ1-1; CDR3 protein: ASSPIPDRGPPF
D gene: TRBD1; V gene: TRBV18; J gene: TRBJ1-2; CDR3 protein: ASSPRQGEIGGYT
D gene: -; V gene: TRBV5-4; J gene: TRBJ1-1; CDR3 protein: ASSLDGQYTEAF
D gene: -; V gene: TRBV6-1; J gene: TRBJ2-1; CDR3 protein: ASTSSPLPGNEQF
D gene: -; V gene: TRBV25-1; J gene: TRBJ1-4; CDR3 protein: ASSDTGGSNEKLF
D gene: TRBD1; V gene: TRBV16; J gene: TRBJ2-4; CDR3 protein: ASSLNRGGKNIQY
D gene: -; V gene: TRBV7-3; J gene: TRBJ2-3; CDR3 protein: ASSLRADPDTQY
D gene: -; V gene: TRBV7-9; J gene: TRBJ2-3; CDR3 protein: ASSLEGTGTDTQY
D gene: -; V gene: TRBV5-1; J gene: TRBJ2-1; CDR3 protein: ASSPGRQTYNEQF
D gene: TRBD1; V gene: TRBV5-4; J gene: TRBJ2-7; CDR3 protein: ASSFSTTGSEQY
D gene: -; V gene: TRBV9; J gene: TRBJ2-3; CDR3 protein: ASSVVGRSTDTQY
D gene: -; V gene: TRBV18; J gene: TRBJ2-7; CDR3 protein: ASSPPGSYEQY
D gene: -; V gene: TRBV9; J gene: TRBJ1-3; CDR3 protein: ASSVDPAISGNTIY
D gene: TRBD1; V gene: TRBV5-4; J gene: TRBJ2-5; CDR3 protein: ASSPGTVQETQY
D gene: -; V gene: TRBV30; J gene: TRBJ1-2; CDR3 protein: AWSQGRGYT
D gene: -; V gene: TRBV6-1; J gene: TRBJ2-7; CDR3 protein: ASRGQSSYEQY
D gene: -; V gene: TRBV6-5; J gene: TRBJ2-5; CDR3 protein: ASSYGGAAKETQY
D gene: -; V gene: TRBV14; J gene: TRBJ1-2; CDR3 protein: ASSQTGYGYT
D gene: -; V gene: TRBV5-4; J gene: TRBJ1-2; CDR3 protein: ASSLGRVSNYGYT
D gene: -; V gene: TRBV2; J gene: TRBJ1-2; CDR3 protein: ASSEALAKRSGYT
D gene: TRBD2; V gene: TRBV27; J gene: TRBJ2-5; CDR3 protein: ASRRAGTSAQETQY
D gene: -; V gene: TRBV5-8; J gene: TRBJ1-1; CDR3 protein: ASSRGAGNTEAF
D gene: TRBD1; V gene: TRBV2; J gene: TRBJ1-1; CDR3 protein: ASSTTGGVGTEAF
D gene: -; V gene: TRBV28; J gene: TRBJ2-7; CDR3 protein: ASSHGGSRGREQY
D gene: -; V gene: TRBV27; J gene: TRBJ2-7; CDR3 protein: ASSLTGTAPYEQY
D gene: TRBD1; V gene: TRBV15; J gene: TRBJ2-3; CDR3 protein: ATSSQQTGLGDTQY
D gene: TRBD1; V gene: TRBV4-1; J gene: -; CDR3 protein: ASSQDRGQGAARSGEQY
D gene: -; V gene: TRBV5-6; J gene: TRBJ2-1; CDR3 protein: ASSGPGEQF
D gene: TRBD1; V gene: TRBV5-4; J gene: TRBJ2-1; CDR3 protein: ASSSDGQGVQF
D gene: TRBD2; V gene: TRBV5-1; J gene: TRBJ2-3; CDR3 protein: ASSSWTSGSPGTQY
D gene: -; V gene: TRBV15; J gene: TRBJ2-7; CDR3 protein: ATSRPGTSKVEQY
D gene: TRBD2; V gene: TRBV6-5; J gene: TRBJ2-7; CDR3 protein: ASSTTSGSSYEQY
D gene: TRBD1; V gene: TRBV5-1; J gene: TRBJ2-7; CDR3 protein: ASSLGSGGWYEQY
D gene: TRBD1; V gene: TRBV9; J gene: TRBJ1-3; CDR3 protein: ASSARQGSGTGNTIY
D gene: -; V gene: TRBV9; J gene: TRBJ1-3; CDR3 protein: ASTSGQAMDTIY
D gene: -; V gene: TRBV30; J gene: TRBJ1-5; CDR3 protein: AWSVQGIQPQH
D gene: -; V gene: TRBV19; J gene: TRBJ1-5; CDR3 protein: ASSILGGLGQPQH
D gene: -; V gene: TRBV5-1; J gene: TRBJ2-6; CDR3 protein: ASSATPGANVLT
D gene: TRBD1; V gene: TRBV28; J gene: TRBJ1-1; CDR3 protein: ASSSSRTGRTQSRAEAF
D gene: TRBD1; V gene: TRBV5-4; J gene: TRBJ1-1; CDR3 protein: ASSRGPTATNTEAF